This section outlines one T cell receptor beta chain sequence together with its context. The junction does not match germline at one end; this may be a read error. CDR1 and CDR2 from the germline V gene are MNHEY and SVGEGT. This CDR3 is built from 15 residues. Here immunoSEQ multiplex PCR was the method, and the copy in TCRdb shows in-frame clones only, minus some. The sample lists 150,000 to 200,000 clones, just over 85% occurring once. The data originate from a study of control samples from healthy donors and cancer patients. The chain combines TRBV6-2 or TRBV6-3 with TRBJ2-3; TRBD1 or TRBD2 may be the D gene (5 bases each). The sequenced material came from blood. The TCR originated in a man aged 18 to 29 in good health. CDR3 DNA sequence: TGTGCCAGCAGTTTTCGATCGGGACGCACATATACGCAGTATTTT. It is translated as CASSFRSGRTYTQYF.